The rows below give T cell receptor beta chains drawn from one sample of a study of blood T cell repertoires in COVID-19. Sequenced by immunoSEQ multiplex PCR; TCRdb stores in-frame clones only, minus some. The repertoire has 450,000 to 500,000 clones, 75% to 90% of them found once; the top ten carry under 9.5%. The sequencing input was PBMCs or T cells enriched from blood (not recorded which). The receptors originated from a woman aged 55-75 years who had recovered from COVID-19. Each CDR3 is given without its conserved first and last residue. Fields, in order: CDR3 protein, J gene, V gene.

CDR3: ASKLGQKYEQY
J: TRBJ2-7
V: TRBV2

CDR3: ASSHIGGARNETQY
J: TRBJ2-5
V: TRBV3-1/TRBV3-2

CDR3: ASSLLGEANIQY
J: TRBJ2-4
V: TRBV5-1

CDR3: ASSQDHYNEQF
J: TRBJ2-1
V: TRBV3-1/TRBV3-2

CDR3: AWSASQTSRSYNEQF
J: TRBJ2-1
V: TRBV30

CDR3: ASGFSLSSGNTIY
J: TRBJ1-3
V: TRBV12-5

CDR3: ASSFEFGQGYGYT
J: TRBJ1-2
V: TRBV7-2

CDR3: ASSRRQGRGANVLT
J: TRBJ2-6
V: TRBV19

CDR3: ATSEPLSNQPQH
J: TRBJ1-5
V: TRBV24-1

CDR3: ASSESINEKLF
J: TRBJ1-4
V: TRBV2

CDR3: ASSYAEHSEQY
J: TRBJ2-7
V: TRBV6-2/TRBV6-3

CDR3: ATSNLDRDDNSPLH
J: TRBJ1-6
V: TRBV15

CDR3: ASSDGRGGETQY
J: TRBJ2-5
V: TRBV2

CDR3: ASRLGSTRTEAF
J: TRBJ1-1
V: TRBV6-5

CDR3: ASTWGGAEETQY
J: TRBJ2-5
V: TRBV5-4

CDR3: ASRPGTGEKLF
J: TRBJ1-4
V: TRBV5-1

CDR3: ASSPPLYGYT
J: TRBJ1-2
V: TRBV28

CDR3: ASSQRQGFNEQF
J: TRBJ2-1
V: TRBV5-1

CDR3: ASSQGGELF
J: TRBJ1-4
V: TRBV4-1

CDR3: ASSLGAGTANTGELF
J: TRBJ2-2
V: TRBV13

CDR3: ASSLAGRSPLH
J: TRBJ1-6
V: TRBV5-1

CDR3: ASSLPRGPQH
J: TRBJ1-5
V: TRBV12-3/TRBV12-4

CDR3: ASSPRQAPNGYT
J: TRBJ1-2
V: TRBV5-1

CDR3: ASSDSGQGPLCYT
J: TRBJ1-2
V: TRBV6-4

CDR3: ASSVRGSTEAF
J: TRBJ1-1
V: TRBV6-4

CDR3: ASSGKAGFSTGELF
J: TRBJ2-2
V: TRBV9